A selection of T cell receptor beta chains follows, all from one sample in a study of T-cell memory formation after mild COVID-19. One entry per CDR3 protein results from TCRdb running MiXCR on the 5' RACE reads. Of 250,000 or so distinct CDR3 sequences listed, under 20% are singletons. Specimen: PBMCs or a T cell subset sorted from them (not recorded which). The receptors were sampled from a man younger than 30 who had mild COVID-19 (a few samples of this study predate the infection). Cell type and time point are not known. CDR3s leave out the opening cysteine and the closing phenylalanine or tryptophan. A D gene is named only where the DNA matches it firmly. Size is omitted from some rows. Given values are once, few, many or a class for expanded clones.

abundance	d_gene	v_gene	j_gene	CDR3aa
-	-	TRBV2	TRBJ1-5	ATQGESNQPQH
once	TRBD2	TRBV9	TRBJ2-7	ASSAGLAGFSSYEQY
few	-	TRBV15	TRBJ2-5	ATSRSGKTQY
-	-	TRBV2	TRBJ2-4	ASKSGLSAQNIQY
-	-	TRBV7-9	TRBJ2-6	ASSGELPGANVLT
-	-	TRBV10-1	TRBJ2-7	ASSESGLPYEQY
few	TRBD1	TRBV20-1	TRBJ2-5	SARDLRQGAISAQY
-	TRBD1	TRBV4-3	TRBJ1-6	ASSQGTGSPLH
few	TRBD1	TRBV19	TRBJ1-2	ASSPRTGQGGYT
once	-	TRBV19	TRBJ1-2	ASSQAGVKRNYGYT
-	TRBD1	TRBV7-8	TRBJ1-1	ASRRYRGGTEAF
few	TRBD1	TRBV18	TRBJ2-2	ASSPPGQNGELF
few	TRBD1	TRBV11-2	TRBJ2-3	ASSLDRDHTQY
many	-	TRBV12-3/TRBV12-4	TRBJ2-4	ASSLGLEYNIQY
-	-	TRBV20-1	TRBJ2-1	SARLASSYNEQF
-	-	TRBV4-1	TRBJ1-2	ASTGGGQNYGYT
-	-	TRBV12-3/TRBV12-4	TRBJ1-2	ASSWGLPDGYT
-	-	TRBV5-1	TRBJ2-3	ASSLASEDTQY
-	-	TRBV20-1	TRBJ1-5	SARDHPADQPQH
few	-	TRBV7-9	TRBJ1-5	ASRGGNQPQH
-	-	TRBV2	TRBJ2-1	ASSDYDPGSSQF
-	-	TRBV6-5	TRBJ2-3	ASSYSPSQRVGKDTQY
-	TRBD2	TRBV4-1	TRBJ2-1	ASSQDRTSGNEQF
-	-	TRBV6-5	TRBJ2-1	ASSYWSGEQF
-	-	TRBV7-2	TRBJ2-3	ASSYPVDTQY
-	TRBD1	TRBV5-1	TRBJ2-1	ASSLVYRGRNEQF
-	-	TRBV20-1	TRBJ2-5	SARDRGRGETQY
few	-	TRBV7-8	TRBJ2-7	ASSSDSWPYEQY
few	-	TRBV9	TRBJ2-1	ASSRGAATGDEQF
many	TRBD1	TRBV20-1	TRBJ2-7	SARRQGAGEQY
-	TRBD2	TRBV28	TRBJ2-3	ASSLGKWTSRDTQY
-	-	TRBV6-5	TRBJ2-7	ASSLQGSGEQY
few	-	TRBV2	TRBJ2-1	ASTSPWTAYNEQF
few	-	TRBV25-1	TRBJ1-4	ASSESLSGAVREKLF
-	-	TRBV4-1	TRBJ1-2	ASSQVWTNYGYT
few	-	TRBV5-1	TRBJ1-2	ASSSGRDPGYT
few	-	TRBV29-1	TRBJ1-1	SVWGTEYNTEAF
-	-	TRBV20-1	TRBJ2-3	SARPGSGDTQY
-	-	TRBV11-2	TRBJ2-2	ASSLRVLANTGELF
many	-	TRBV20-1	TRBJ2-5	SARKWGEQETQY
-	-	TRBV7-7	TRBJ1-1	ASSSAPQNTEAF
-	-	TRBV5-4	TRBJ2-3	ASSASGTRDPDTQY
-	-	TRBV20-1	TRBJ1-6	SARDIGHDEHNSPLH